Following are 18 T cell receptor beta chains from one sample sequenced in a study of blood T cell repertoires in COVID-19. Here immunoSEQ multiplex PCR was the method, and the copy in TCRdb shows in-frame clones only, minus some. The repertoire holds about 110,000 clones, with roughly 72% as singletons. Sequenced input: peripheral blood. All receptors derive from an elderly man with acute or convalescent COVID-19.

This rearrangement joins TRBV6-4 to TRBJ2-7; 7 nucleotides line up with TRBD2. CDR1 MRHNA and CDR2 SNTAGT come from the germline V gene. V lost 8 bases and J lost 1; bases outside the gene matches: 14. There are 16 residues in the CDR3. CDR3 residues: CASGPKQRETSYEQYF. In DNA, the CDR3 is TGTGCCAGCGGGCCAAAACAGCGGGAAACTTCCTACGAGCAGTACTTC.

The chain recombines TRBV30 with TRBJ1-3; D is unclear. CDR3 length equals 16 residues. V lost 0 bases and J 4 bases, leaving 16 bases between the germline ends. Germline CDR1 is GTSNPN and CDR2 is SVGIG (reference sequence). CDR3 DNA sequence: TGTGCCTGGAGTGTAGGTCAGACATCGCTAGGAAACACCATATATTTT. This encodes CAWSVGQTSLGNTIYF.

The rearrangement uses TRBV30 and TRBJ1-4; the match to TRBD1 covers 9 bases. J was trimmed by 8 bases and V by 2 bases; bases with no gene match: 15. The CDR3 totals 17 residues. Germline assignment: CDR1 GTSNPN and CDR2 SVGIG (reference sequence). The DNA for the CDR3 is TGTGCCTGGAGTACCGGGACAGGGAATTGGAGGAGCGAAAAACTGTTTTTT. It yields the protein CAWSTGTGNWRSEKLFF. Full variable domain (rest looked up from reference TRBV30 and TRBJ1-4): SQTIHQWPATLVQPVGSPLSLECTVEGTSNPNLYWYRQAAGRGLQLLFYSVGIGQISSEVPQNLSASRPQDRQFILSSKKLLLSDSGFYLCAWSTGTGNWRSEKLFFGSGTQLSVL.

This chain uses TRBV24-1 with TRBJ1-1; D is unclear. V lost 5 bases and J lost 1, with 10 bases in between. This CDR3 region has 14 residues. CDR1 and CDR2 (germline): KGHDR, SFDVKD. Here the CDR3 reads CATSAAGGNTEAFF. DNA of the CDR3: TGTGCCACCAGTGCTGCAGGTGGGAACACTGAAGCTTTCTTT.

Only a few counts were recorded for this clone. The rearrangement uses TRBV6-1 and TRBJ2-1; 7 bases align to TRBD1. The CDR3 runs to 16 residues. Germline lookup yields CDR1 MNHNS and CDR2 SASEGT. V gave up 4 bases and J gave up 4 bases; unmatched junction bases: 10. The CDR3 nucleotides read TGTGCCAGCAGTGCGGGCGGACAGGCTCCTTACAATGAGCAGTTCTTC. Translating gives CASSAGGQAPYNEQFF.

CDR3 protein: CASSRGTSGRANEQFF. CDR3 sequence (DNA): TGCGCCAGCAGCAGGGGGACTAGCGGGAGGGCCAATGAGCAGTTCTTC. The genes are TRBV5-1 and TRBJ2-1; 16 positions match TRBD2. Trimming at V came to 4 bases and at J to 6 bases, leaving 4 bases not matched to a gene. CDR1 and CDR2 from the germline V gene are SGHRS and YFSETQ. This CDR3 is 16 amino acids long.

The chain is built from TRBV28 and TRBJ2-7; no reliable D call. Germline lookup yields CDR1 MDHEN and CDR2 SYDVKM. This CDR3 spans 11 amino acids. V was shortened by 4 bases and J by 4 bases, with 5 bases between the two germline ends. The CDR3 sequence: CASSSKYEQYF. The DNA for the CDR3 is TGTGCCAGCAGTTCTAAATACGAGCAGTACTTC. Complete variable domain (other parts from reference TRBV28 and TRBJ2-7): DVKVTQSSRYLVKRTGEKVFLECVQDMDHENMFWYRQDPGLGLRLIYFSYDVKMKEKGDIPEGYSVSREKKERFSLILESASTNQTSMYLCASSSKYEQYFGPGTRLTVT.

This chain uses TRBV14 with TRBJ1-4; a possible D gene is TRBD1 (5 bases). In germline, CDR1 is SGHDN, CDR2 FVKESK. The CDR3 extends over 13 amino acids. V lost 4 bases and J 8 bases, leaving 11 bases between the germline ends. The CDR3 spells CASSLRVREKLFF. The CDR3 region has the DNA TGTGCCAGCAGCCTCAGGGTCAGGGAAAAACTGTTTTTT.

The chain couples TRBV19 to TRBJ2-2; the match to TRBD2 covers 8 bases. The CDR3 is 15 amino acids. J was trimmed by 6 bases and V by 6 bases; bases with no gene match: 9. Germline V gene sequence: CDR1 LNHDA, CDR2 SQIVND (reference sequence). The CDR3 loop is CASRPGLVRSGELFF. The DNA of the CDR3 is TGTGCCAGTAGACCGGGACTAGTTCGGTCCGGGGAGCTGTTTTTT.

In DNA, the CDR3 is TGTGCCAGCTCACCAAACAGAAACTACGAGCAGTACTTC. Translation gives CASSPNRNYEQYF. V usage is TRBV18 and J usage is TRBJ2-7; no clear D gene. With 2 bases removed from V and 3 bases from J, the gap between germline ends came to 8 bases. The CDR3 length is 13 residues. The germline gives CDR1 KGHSH, CDR2 LQKENI.

The chain employs TRBV23-1 and TRBJ2-3; D remains ambiguous. TRBV23-1 is an ORF for which the function is uncertain. Trimming shortened V by 0 bases and J by 2 bases, and 12 bases separated the two germline ends. This CDR3 is built from 16 residues. CDR3 loop: CASSQSRGRNTDTQYF. CDR3 bases: TGCGCCAGCAGTCAATCTCGAGGTCGGAACACAGATACGCAGTATTTT.

This clone was observed a handful of times. The chain joins TRBV4-1 to TRBJ1-1, with 7 bases lining up with TRBD1. J gave up 1 base and V 1 base, and 9 bases lay outside the gene matches. CDR1 MGHRA and CDR2 YSYEKL come from the germline V gene. CDR3 size: 17 residues. The CDR3, as DNA: TGCGCCAGCAGCCAAGGTTCCGGGAGACAGGGGAACACTGAAGCTTTCTTT. Protein sequence: CASSQGSGRQGNTEAFF.

The chain couples TRBV19 to TRBJ2-5; 13 nucleotides align to TRBD2. Germline V gene lookup returns CDR1 LNHDA and CDR2 SQIVND (reference sequence). The V and J ends lost 4 bases and 5 bases, in that order; junction bases with no gene match: 7. This CDR3 is built from 16 residues. In DNA form, the CDR3 reads TGTGCCAGTAGTACCAGGACTAGCGGGAGAGGGGAGACCCAGTACTTC. Protein product: CASSTRTSGRGETQYF.

V and J are TRBV6-2 or TRBV6-3 and TRBJ2-3; D gene unclear. Germline assignment: CDR1 MNHEY and CDR2 SVGEGT. CDR3 length: 12 residues. Trimming left V 4 bases short and J 3 bases short, with 5 bases between. The CDR3 is CASSFRTDTQYF. The DNA of the CDR3 is TGTGCCAGCAGTTTCCGTACAGATACGCAGTATTTT.

The chain has TRBV28 and TRBJ2-1; no reliable D call. V was clipped by 6 bases and J by 6 bases, with 18 bases between them. Germline V lookup: CDR1 MDHEN, CDR2 SYDVKM. The CDR3 loop spans 15 amino acids. CDR3 bases: TGTGCCAGCAGAGCCGACACTTTTGAAGGCAATGAGCAGTTCTTC. It translates to CASRADTFEGNEQFF. Looking up the rest from reference TRBV28 and TRBJ2-1 gives the full variable domain: DVKVTQSSRYLVKRTGEKVFLECVQDMDHENMFWYRQDPGLGLRLIYFSYDVKMKEKGDIPEGYSVSREKKERFSLILESASTNQTSMYLCASRADTFEGNEQFFGPGTRLTVL.

This clone was seen repeatedly, ten times or more. The V gene is TRBV2, the J gene TRBJ2-7; D not resolved. Germline CDR1 and CDR2: SNHLY and FYNNEI. The germline V and J ends were trimmed by 3 bases and 0 bases, with 12 bases remaining between them. There are 15 residues in the CDR3. As DNA, the CDR3 is TGTGCCAGCAGTGAGCTAACGTTAAACTCCTACGAGCAGTACTTC. The encoded protein is CASSELTLNSYEQYF.

V usage is TRBV27 and J usage is TRBJ2-5, with TRBD2 identical over 12 bases. V shed 6 bases, J shed 5 bases, and the junction held 7 bases outside the gene matches. Germline V gives CDR1 MNHEY, CDR2 SMNVEV (reference sequence). This CDR3 region has 15 residues. For the CDR3, the DNA is TGTGCCAGCAGCCTGCTAGCGGGAGGGTGGGAGACCCAGTACTTC. As protein: CASSLLAGGWETQYF.

V gene TRBV28 combines with J gene TRBJ1-1, with TRBD1 as a possible D gene (5 bases). Germline-derived CDR1 and CDR2 are MDHEN and SYDVKM. CDR3 size: 13 residues. Trimming took 3 bases from V and 4 from J, leaving 9 bases between them. The CDR3: CASSFGHTTEAFF. The CDR3 DNA reads TGTGCCAGCAGTTTTGGACACACCACTGAAGCTTTCTTT.